Listed below are T cell receptor beta chains from one sample, sequenced in a study of cytomegalovirus exposure and HLA in healthy donors. Sequencing used immunoSEQ multiplex PCR; TCRdb keeps in-frame clones, though not all of them. This table holds about 120,000 clones, approximately 80% found once. The specimen sequenced was PBMCs. Source of these receptors: a woman aged 40 to 55 in good health and CMV-seropositive. CDR3s include the opening cysteine and the closing phenylalanine or tryptophan. A D gene is named only where the DNA matches it firmly. Expanded clones are given a class, and other clones once, few, many or no size at all.

>once|TRBJ2-3|.|TRBV28
TGTGCAGGGCAGCGGAGCAGCACAGATACGCAGTATTTT
CAGQRSSTDTQYF
>.|TRBJ1-1|.|TRBV6-5
TGTGCCAGCAGTTACTCCGGCGGGGGATGGGCTGAAGCTTTCTTT
CASSYSGGGWAEAFF
>.|TRBJ1-2|TRBD1|TRBV5-6
TGTGCCAGCAGCCTACGACAGGGGGCGGGTTTAAACTATGGCTACACCTTC
CASSLRQGAGLNYGYTF
>.|TRBJ1-4|TRBD1|TRBV5-1
TGCGCCAGCAGCCTCGTCCCGGACAGGGAGATTGAAAAACTGTTTTTT
CASSLVPDREIEKLFF
>once|TRBJ1-2|TRBD1|TRBV28
TGTGCCAGCAGTCGGACAGGGGACTATGGCTACACCTTC
CASSRTGDYGYTF
>.|TRBJ1-3|.|TRBV18
TGTGCCAGCTCACCACCGTTGGCTCTCTCTGGAAACACCATATATTTT
CASSPPLALSGNTIYF
>.|TRBJ2-3|.|TRBV7-9
TGTGCCAGCAGCCCCGGGACAACTAGCACAGATACGCAGTATTTT
CASSPGTTSTDTQYF
>.|TRBJ2-7|.|TRBV5-1
TGCGCCAGCAGCTTGGGCGGTAGTTCATCGTTCGAGCAGTACTTC
CASSLGGSSSFEQYF
>.|TRBJ1-4|.|TRBV5-3
TGTGCCAGAAGCCAGGGATCAACTAATGAAAAACTGTTTTTT
CARSQGSTNEKLFF
>.|TRBJ1-2|TRBD1|TRBV5-1
TGCGCCAGCAGCTTGGCCTTGGGGACAGGGGGAAGTGGCTACACCTTC
CASSLALGTGGSGYTF